The T cell receptor beta chain under discussion was sequenced for a study of OX40 agonist ivuxolimab in advanced cancers. Looking at the study overall: The costimulatory receptor OX40 (CD134) was targeted by ivuxolimab, a fully human IgG2 agonistic monoclonal antibody. Intravenous ivuxolimab was administered to patients every 2 weeks at six dose levels: 0.01, 0.1, 0.3, 1.5, 3 and 10 mg/kg. Patients were allowed to have had prior anti-PD-1, anti-PD-L1 or anti-CTLA-4 therapy, and around 43% of the dose-escalation patients had been treated with checkpoint inhibitors. In the dose-escalation cohort, approximately 80% of patients were male, and the mean age was approximately 60 years with a range of about 20 to 79. Peripheral TCRbeta sequencing aimed to test whether ivuxolimab altered TCR sequence diversity and caused clonal T-cell expansion. The paper reports the monotherapy dose-escalation portion (N of about 56 patients) of the phase I ivuxolimab trial. Partial responses occurred in three dose-escalation patients, of whom one had hepatocellular carcinoma and two had cutaneous melanoma. Among the approximately 50 dose-escalation patients, some 20 had hepatocellular carcinoma, approximately 15 melanoma, 9 renal cell carcinoma and 9 head and neck cancer. General conclusions and limits of the study: At doses of 0.1 to 3.0 mg/kg, clonal expansion of both CD4+ and CD8+ blood T cells was observed from baseline to week 6. Low levels of normalized T-cell clonal expansion were also seen in some patients who did not respond. The antigen specificity of the peripheral T cells that underwent clonal expansion was not determined. In partial responders in the 0.1-3.0 mg/kg groups, normalized peripheral clonal expansion was found to be among the lowest, especially among CD8+ T cells. After ivuxolimab, CD8+ T cells had more expanded clones than CD4+ T cells on average.

Patients with a history of autoimmune disease or receiving systemic immunosuppression were excluded from the trial. In every dose cohort, peripheral blood was drawn for TCR sequencing at baseline, cycle 4 day 1, and cycle 7 day 1. Samples were obtained from an open-label, multicenter, first-in-human phase I dose-escalation trial of ivuxolimab. Adults with locally advanced or metastatic melanoma, renal cell, hepatocellular, or head and neck squamous cell carcinoma were enrolled in the trial. CD4+ and CD8+ T cells were sorted separately from peripheral blood before TCR sequencing. For this clone: Its target antigen remains unknown. No qualities accompany the bases; no much larger clone lies one base away.

Genomic DNA was extracted from sorted cells for sequencing of the TCRbeta CDR3 region. The immunoSEQ Assay was used for sequencing of TCRbeta CDR3 regions. TCRdb's version of the immuneACCESS table is confined to in-frame rearrangements and falls short of the full clone set. An unresolved V gene accounts for under half of the shortfall where checked; the remainder is of unknown origin. The sample table shows 60,000 to 80,000 clones, and approximately 85% are seen once. The top ten constitute 11% of the sample. CDR1 and CDR2 (MNHEY, SMNVEV) derive from the germline V gene (reference sequence). The cysteine opens and the phenylalanine closes a CDR3 of 17 amino acids. The retained sequence is limited to the CDR3, 51 bases, with the frame set at the first base. Clipping removes 0 bases from V and 5 bases from J, with 10 as the unmatched junction base count.

The V gene is TRBV27 and the J gene is TRBJ2-5; 9 middle bases align to TRBD1. The receptor was derived from an adult with an advanced solid tumor such as melanoma, head and neck, liver or kidney cancer. The specimen was CD4+ or CD8+ T cells sorted from blood, collected in a trial of the OX40 agonist ivuxolimab. CDR3 reads: CASSLSIRTGAMETQYF. Here is the DNA: TGTGCCAGCAGTTTATCGATCCGGACAGGGGCAATGGAGACCCAGTACTTC.